The rows below give T cell receptor beta chains drawn from one sample of a study of metastatic and nonmetastatic thyroid tumors. Via MiXCR, TCRdb re-called the PCR reads. This repertoire shows under 20,000 clones, around 28% found once; its top ten account for roughly 6.4%. Sequencing was carried out using blood. All receptors derive from a female donor with papillary thyroid cancer or a benign thyroid nodule (not recorded which). Some clones in this sample may be carry-over from other donors' samples. Each CDR3 is given with its conserved first and last residue. The D gene is left open where the match is weak. Some rows mark clone size as missing; the rest say once, few, many or name a class of expanded clone.

NA	TRBV5-4	TRBD1	15	TRBJ2-3	CASSRDRVGADTQYF	TGTGCCAGCAGCCGGGACAGGGTTGGGGCAGATACACAGTATTTT
medium-sized	TRBV6-4	NA	14	TRBJ2-3	CASSDGDSTDTQYF	TGTGCCAGCAGTGACGGGGACTCCACAGATACGCAGTATTTT
NA	TRBV6-2/TRBV6-3	NA	14	TRBJ1-1	CASSYTGQHTEAFF	TGTGCCAGCAGTTACACAGGGCAACACACTGAAGCTTTCTTT
NA	TRBV7-3	NA	15	TRBJ2-2	CASSLGQGHTGELFF	TGTGCCAGCAGCTTAGGGCAGGGCCACACCGGGGAGCTGTTTTTT
NA	TRBV20-1	NA	15	TRBJ1-1	CSAYQDGLGATEAFF	TGCAGTGCCTATCAAGACGGACTAGGTGCCACTGAAGCTTTCTTT
few	TRBV28	NA	17	TRBJ1-2	CASSLLSGSGANYGYTF	TGTGCCAGCAGTTTATTATCCGGGTCAGGGGCTAACTATGGCTACACCTTC
NA	TRBV11-2	TRBD2	19	TRBJ2-1	CASIHVGVASGTSCNEQFF	TGTGCCAGCATCCACGTCGGGGTGGCTAGCGGGACGTCCTGCAATGAGCAGTTCTTC
NA	TRBV5-1	NA	14	TRBJ1-1	CAIRGTGVNTEAFF	TGCGCCATCAGGGGCACGGGGGTCAACACTGAAGCTTTCTTT
NA	TRBV6-1	TRBD1	16	TRBJ1-1	CASKSSVGQHMGGAFF	TGTGCCAGCAAGTCCTCCGTGGGACAGCACATGGGGGGAGCTTTCTTT
many	TRBV2	TRBD2	14	TRBJ2-1	CASSGRSLNNEQFF	TGTGCCAGCAGCGGGAGGTCACTTAACAATGAGCAGTTCTTC
few	TRBV10-3	TRBD2	17	TRBJ2-2	CAISEAVLAANTGELFF	TGTGCCATCAGTGAGGCGGTACTAGCGGCGAACACCGGGGAGCTGTTTTTT
few	TRBV28	NA	14	TRBJ1-2	CASSLTEQGYGYTF	TGTGCCAGCAGTTTAACGGAACAGGGCTATGGCTACACCTTC
medium-sized	TRBV20-1	TRBD1	16	TRBJ2-7	CSARDSVSGQPYEQYF	TGCAGTGCTAGAGATTCCGTATCGGGACAGCCCTACGAGCAGTACTTC
few	TRBV27	TRBD1	16	TRBJ2-7	CASSAYQGAYSYEQYF	TGTGCCAGTAGTGCCTATCAGGGGGCTTACTCCTACGAGCAGTACTTC
many	TRBV20-1	NA	13	TRBJ2-7	CSAYDRPSGEQYF	TGCAGTGCTTACGACAGGCCCTCTGGCGAGCAGTACTTC
few	TRBV12-3/TRBV12-4	NA	13	TRBJ1-2	CASILGGAYGYTF	TGTGCCAGCATCTTGGGAGGGGCCTATGGCTACACCTTC
NA	TRBV11-2	NA	14	TRBJ1-5	CASSLGQFNQPQHF	TGTGCCAGCAGCTTAGGCCAGTTCAATCAGCCCCAGCATTTT
few	TRBV6-2/TRBV6-3	NA	16	TRBJ1-1	CASSYGRGLANTEAFF	TGTGCCAGCAGTTACGGACGCGGATTAGCGAACACTGAAGCTTTCTTT
many	TRBV11-2	TRBD2	16	TRBJ2-5	CASTPGGGRSKETQYF	TGTGCCAGCACCCCGGGGGGGGGTCGCTCTAAAGAGACCCAGTACTTC
NA	TRBV13	NA	20	TRBJ2-6	CASSLLAGDARRRGANVLTF	TGTGCCAGCAGCCTCCTCGCCGGCGATGCGAGGCGTCGCGGGGCCAACGTCCTGACTTTC
NA	TRBV4-2	TRBD2	17	TRBJ2-1	CASSQAPGLAIDNEQFF	TGTGCCAGCAGCCAAGCCCCGGGACTAGCAATCGACAATGAGCAGTTCTTC
many	TRBV14	NA	14	TRBJ2-5	CASSVHRGGETQYF	TGTGCCAGCAGCGTCCACAGGGGAGGGGAGACCCAGTACTTC
few	TRBV7-2	NA	15	TRBJ1-2	CASSPREGATYGYTF	TGTGCCAGCAGCCCCCGGGAGGGTGCTACCTATGGCTACACCTTC
NA	TRBV20-1	TRBD2	13	TRBJ2-7	CSAWTSGGDEQYF	TGCAGTGCGTGGACTAGCGGGGGGGACGAGCAGTACTTC
NA	TRBV27	TRBD1	17	TRBJ2-7	CASSAGSGTGDSYEQYF	TGTGCCAGCAGTGCGGGGTCTGGGACAGGGGACTCCTACGAGCAGTACTTC
many	TRBV20-1	NA	13	TRBJ1-1	CSARIGGFTEAFF	TGCAGTGCGCGAATCGGGGGGTTCACTGAAGCTTTCTTT
NA	TRBV4-3	NA	14	TRBJ1-2	CASSQDRGSDGYTF	TGCGCCAGCAGCCAAGACAGGGGTTCGGATGGCTACACCTTC
NA	TRBV20-1	TRBD1	15	TRBJ2-7	CSASPRDRITYEQYF	TGCAGTGCTTCCCCTCGGGACAGGATAACCTACGAGCAGTACTTC
NA	TRBV7-2	TRBD1	15	TRBJ1-2	CASIPHLTGGGCYTF	TGTGCCAGCATCCCCCATTTAACAGGGGGGGGTTGCTACACCTTC
medium-sized	TRBV20-1	TRBD1	14	TRBJ1-1	CSANPRTGNTEAFF	TGCAGTGCCAACCCAAGGACAGGGAACACTGAAGCTTTCTTT
NA	TRBV6-1	NA	14	TRBJ2-6	CASSEGGGANVLTF	TGTGCCAGCAGTGAAGGGGGTGGGGCCAACGTCCTGACTTTC
few	TRBV27	NA	13	TRBJ2-7	CASKRSGSDEQYF	TGTGCCAGCAAAAGATCGGGGAGCGACGAGCAGTACTTC
few	TRBV27	NA	15	TRBJ2-1	CASSLAPGLADEQFF	TGTGCCAGCAGTTTAGCCCCGGGTCTCGCCGATGAGCAGTTCTTC
few	TRBV12-3/TRBV12-4	NA	14	TRBJ2-2	CASNPGHLTGELFF	TGTGCCAGCAACCCGGGACACTTAACCGGGGAGCTGTTTTTT
NA	TRBV20-1	TRBD1	18	TRBJ1-2	CSARVSEDRGHVNYGYTF	TGCAGTGCTAGAGTATCTGAGGACAGGGGCCATGTGAACTATGGCTACACCTTC
medium-sized	TRBV6-4	TRBD2	15	TRBJ2-1	CASSDSSGSYNEQFF	TGTGCCAGCAGTGACTCTAGCGGGAGTTACAATGAGCAGTTCTTC
many	TRBV9	NA	17	TRBJ2-2	CASSVDPLGPTTGELFF	TGTGCCAGCAGCGTAGATCCCCTAGGACCAACAACCGGGGAGCTGTTTTTT
medium-sized	TRBV6-5	TRBD1	17	TRBJ2-3	CASLPAVWQGALDTQYF	TGTGCCAGCCTGCCTGCGGTTTGGCAGGGGGCTTTAGATACGCAGTATTTT
NA	TRBV10-1	NA	12	TRBJ2-2	CASIGVSWELFF	TGCGCCAGCATAGGGGTTTCCTGGGAGCTGTTTTTT
many	TRBV7-9	NA	12	TRBJ1-3	CASRSSGNTIYF	TGTGCCAGCCGGAGCTCTGGAAACACCATATATTTT
medium-sized	TRBV6-1	NA	13	TRBJ2-7	CASTPGTSYEQYF	TGTGCCAGTACCCCCGGGACAAGCTACGAGCAGTACTTC
NA	TRBV7-9	TRBD1	13	TRBJ2-7	CASSSGQGLEQYF	TGTGCCAGCAGCTCGGGACAGGGCTTAGAGCAGTACTTC
NA	TRBV11-2	NA	14	TRBJ2-7	CASSLGGPSYEQYF	TGTGCCAGCAGCTTGGGGGGACCGTCCTACGAGCAGTACTTC
NA	TRBV20-1	NA	12	TRBJ2-1	CSANGQSGEQFF	TGCAGTGCGAACGGACAGTCAGGGGAGCAGTTCTTC
NA	TRBV20-1	NA	11	TRBJ2-1	CSASPGPAKFF	TGCAGTGCTAGTCCCGGGCCAGCCAAGTTCTTC